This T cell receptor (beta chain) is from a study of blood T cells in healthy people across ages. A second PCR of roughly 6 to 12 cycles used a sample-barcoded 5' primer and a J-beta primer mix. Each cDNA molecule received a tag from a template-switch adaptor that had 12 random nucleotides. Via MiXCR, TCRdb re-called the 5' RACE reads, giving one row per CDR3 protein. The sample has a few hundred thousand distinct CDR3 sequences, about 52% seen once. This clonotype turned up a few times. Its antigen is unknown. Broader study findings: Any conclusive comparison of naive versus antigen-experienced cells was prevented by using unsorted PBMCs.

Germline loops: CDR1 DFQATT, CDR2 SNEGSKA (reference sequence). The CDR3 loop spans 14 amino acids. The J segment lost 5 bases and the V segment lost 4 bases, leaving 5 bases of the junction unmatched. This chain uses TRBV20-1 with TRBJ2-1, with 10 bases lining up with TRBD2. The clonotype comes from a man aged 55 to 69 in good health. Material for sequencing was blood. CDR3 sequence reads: CSATRLAGHNEQFF. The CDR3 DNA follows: TGCAGTGCTACCCGACTAGCGGGCCACAATGAGCAGTTCTTC.